This T cell receptor (beta chain) is from a study of T cells in Graves' hyperthyroidism and ophthalmopathy. Study background: Peripheral blood was taken when the disease was first diagnosed, before any treatment began.

TCR beta CDR3 regions were amplified from RNA. The study used the HTBI primer set for a first-round RT-PCR of the TCR CDR3. TCRdb reanalysed the multiplex PCR reads using MiXCR and keeps one entry per CDR3 protein. The sample yields a few hundred thousand distinct CDR3 sequences, 21% seen once. This clonotype appeared once. What it recognizes is unknown. The CDR3 contains 18 residues. Per germline, CDR1 SGHRS and CDR2 YFSETQ. Trimming at V came to 0 bases and at J to 8 bases, leaving 16 bases not matched to a gene. Regarding the study as a whole: Ophthalmopathy was distinguished from stable hyperthyroidism by 13 V-J signatures.

Stable hyperthyroidism: no ophthalmopathy progression over 18 months of follow-up. Patients with uncontrolled infections, other autoimmune diseases, pregnancy or lactation were excluded. Sequences were obtained from blood. The source is a woman between 50 and 59 years old with Graves' hyperthyroidism. The rearrangement links TRBV5-1 to TRBJ2-1; 8 nucleotides agree with TRBD2. The CDR3 protein is CASSLARSGSRIQYEQFF. CDR3 DNA: TGCGCCAGCAGCTTGGCCCGGAGCGGGAGTAGAATTCAATATGAGCAGTTCTTC. Looking up the rest from reference TRBV5-1 and TRBJ2-1 gives the full variable domain: KAGVTQTPRYLIKTRGQQVTLSCSPISGHRSVSWYQQTPGQGLQFLFEYFSETQRNKGNFPGRFSGRQFSNSRSEMNVSTLELGDSALYLCASSLARSGSRIQYEQFFGPGTRLTVL.